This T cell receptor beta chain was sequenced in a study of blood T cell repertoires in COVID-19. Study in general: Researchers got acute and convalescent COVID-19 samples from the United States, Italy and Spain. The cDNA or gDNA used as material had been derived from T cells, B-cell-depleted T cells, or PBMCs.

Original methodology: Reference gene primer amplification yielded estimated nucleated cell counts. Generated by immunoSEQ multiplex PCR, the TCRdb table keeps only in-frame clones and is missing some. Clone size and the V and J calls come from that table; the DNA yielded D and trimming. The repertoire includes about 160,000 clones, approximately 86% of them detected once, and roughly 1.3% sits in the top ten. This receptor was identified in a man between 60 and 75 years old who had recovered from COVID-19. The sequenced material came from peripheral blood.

CDR3 DNA: TGTGCCAGCAGCCCCGGCCTAGCGGGGGGGCAAGATACGCAGTATTTT. Translation: CASSPGLAGGQDTQYF. The chain is built from TRBV7-3 and TRBJ2-3; 12 bases align to TRBD2. Germline V lookup: CDR1 SGHTA, CDR2 FQGTGA. V lost 5 bases to trimming and J lost 5 bases; unmatched junction nucleotides: 8. The CDR3 has 16 amino acids.